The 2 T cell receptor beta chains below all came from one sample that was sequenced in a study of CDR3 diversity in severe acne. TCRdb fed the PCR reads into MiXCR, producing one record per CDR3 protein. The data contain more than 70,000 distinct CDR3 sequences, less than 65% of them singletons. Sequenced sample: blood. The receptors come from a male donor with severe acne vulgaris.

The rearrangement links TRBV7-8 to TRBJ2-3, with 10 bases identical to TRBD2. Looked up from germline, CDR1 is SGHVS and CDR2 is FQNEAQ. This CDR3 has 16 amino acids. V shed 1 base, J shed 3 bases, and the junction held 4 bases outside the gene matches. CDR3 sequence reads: CASSLVLAGETDTQYF. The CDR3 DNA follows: TGTGCCAGCAGCTTAGTCCTAGCGGGGGAAACAGATACGCAGTATTTT.

Here the CDR3 reads CASRKQMNTEAFF. CDR3 sequence (DNA): TGTGCCAGCAGAAAACAGATGAACACTGAAGCTTTCTTT. V usage is TRBV13 and J usage is TRBJ1-1, with unresolved D. CDR1 and CDR2 (germline): PRHDT, FYEKMQ (reference sequence). V was shortened by 6 bases and J by 0 bases, with 8 bases between the two germline ends. The CDR3 covers 13 residues.